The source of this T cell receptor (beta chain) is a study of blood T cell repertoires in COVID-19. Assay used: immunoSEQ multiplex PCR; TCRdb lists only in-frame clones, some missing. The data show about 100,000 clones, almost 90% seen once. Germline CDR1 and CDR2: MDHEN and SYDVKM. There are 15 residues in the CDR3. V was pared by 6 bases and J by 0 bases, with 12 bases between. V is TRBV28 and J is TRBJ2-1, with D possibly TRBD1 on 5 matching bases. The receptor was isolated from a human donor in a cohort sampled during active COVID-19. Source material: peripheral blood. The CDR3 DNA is TGTGCCAGCAGGCCAGGGTTGTTCTCCTACAATGAGCAGTTCTTC. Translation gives CASRPGLFSYNEQFF.